This passage covers 12 T cell receptor beta chains from one sample sequenced in a study of T cell changes during pregnancy in multiple sclerosis. Some clones are missing from TCRdb's copy, which holds only in-frame ones; the method was immunoSEQ multiplex PCR. The repertoire holds 85,000 to 100,000 clones, with 85% to 95% as singletons. The sample in question was peripheral blood, obtained before pregnancy. The receptors were sampled from a female donor with multiple sclerosis, enrolled in a pregnancy study.

The V call is TRBV29-1, the J call TRBJ2-1; the match to TRBD2 covers 9 bases. Germline CDR1 is SQVTM and CDR2 is ANQGSEA. The J segment lost 1 base and the V segment lost 0 bases, leaving 7 bases of the junction unmatched. The CDR3 spans 17 residues. The CDR3, as DNA: TGCAGCGTTGAAGATCGTCCCCTAGCGGGGTCCTACAATGAGCAGTTCTTC. This encodes CSVEDRPLAGSYNEQFF.

The chain employs TRBV19 and TRBJ1-2; no clear D. Germline V gene data show CDR1 as LNHDA and CDR2 as SQIVND (reference sequence). The length of the CDR3 is 15 residues. The V end was cut by 2 bases, the J end by 5 bases, with 15 bases between. The chain's CDR3 is CASSIFGNGLYGYTF. DNA for the CDR3: TGTGCCAGTAGTATATTCGGGAACGGGCTGTATGGCTACACCTTC.

V gene TRBV30 combines with J gene TRBJ2-4, with 11 nucleotides matching TRBD2. The CDR3 is 14 amino acids. J gave up 7 bases and V 3 bases, and 5 bases lay outside the gene matches. Germline CDR1 reads GTSNPN; CDR2 reads SVGIG (reference sequence). The CDR3 region has the DNA TGTGCCTGGAGGCTAGCGGGAGGATCGAACATTCAGTACTTC. This translates into CAWRLAGGSNIQYF.

The chain recombines TRBV5-1 with TRBJ1-2, with D possibly matching TRBD1 (6 bases). With 4 bases removed from V and 5 bases from J, the gap between germline ends came to 15 bases. Germline CDR1 reads SGHRS; CDR2 reads YFSETQ. The CDR3 contains 14 residues. For the CDR3, the DNA is TGCGCCAGCAGCCAGACAGGAGTACAGTATGGCTACACCTTC. Protein: CASSQTGVQYGYTF.

The chain recombines TRBV9 with TRBJ2-1, with 9 positions matching TRBD2. Germline lookup yields CDR1 SGDLS and CDR2 YYNGEE. The CDR3 has 15 residues. V lost 0 bases and J lost 2; bases outside the gene matches: 0. CDR3 DNA sequence: TGTGCCAGCAGCGTAGGACTAGCGGCCTACAATGAGCAGTTCTTC. This gives the protein CASSVGLAAYNEQFF.

The rearrangement links TRBV28 to TRBJ1-5; a possible D gene is TRBD1 (6 bases). CDR1 is MDHEN and CDR2 is SYDVKM in the germline V gene. V lost 0 bases, J lost 5 bases, and 11 bases lay in between. This CDR3 is built from 15 residues. The CDR3 nucleotides are TGTGCCAGCAGTTTATGGTCACAGGGACATCAGCCCCAGCATTTT. Its protein is CASSLWSQGHQPQHF.

This chain joins TRBV28 and TRBJ2-3; TRBD2 matches at 10 bases. The CDR3 totals 18 residues. The germline V gene encodes CDR1 MDHEN and CDR2 SYDVKM. Unmatched junction bases numbered 15, after V lost 8 bases and J lost 1 base. The CDR3 is CASRPGILGTSGTDTQYF. CDR3 bases: TGTGCCAGCCGGCCGGGCATTTTGGGGACTAGCGGCACAGATACGCAGTATTTT.

The chain has TRBV7-9 and TRBJ1-2; TRBD1 agrees at 9 bases. Germline CDR1 reads SEHNR; CDR2 reads FQNEAQ (reference sequence). J gave up 6 bases and V 5 bases, and 4 bases lay outside the gene matches. The CDR3 loop spans 13 amino acids. Written as DNA, the CDR3 is TGTGCCAGCAGCCCCTGGACAGGGGATGGCTACACCTTC. Translation: CASSPWTGDGYTF.

The chain links TRBV19 to TRBJ1-5; TRBD1 aligns across 8 bases. The ends lost 1 base at V and 7 bases at J; junction bases unmatched: 12. The V gene's germline CDR1 is LNHDA and CDR2 SQIVND (reference sequence). The CDR3 is 17 amino acids. The CDR3 protein is CASSIVWTGRLGQPQHF. The CDR3 nucleotides are TGTGCCAGTAGTATAGTTTGGACAGGGAGGTTAGGCCAGCCCCAGCATTTT.

The chain is built from TRBV5-5 and TRBJ1-2, with a tentative D call TRBD1 (6 bases). The length of the CDR3 is 14 residues. Germline V gene data show CDR1 as SGHKS and CDR2 as YYEKEE (reference sequence). Trimming removed 4 bases from V and 7 bases from J, with 17 bases in between. The CDR3 protein is CASSTSGTFGGYTF. The DNA of the CDR3 is TGTGCCAGCAGCACATCCGGGACATTCGGTGGCTACACCTTC. Combining the CDR3 with reference TRBV5-5 and TRBJ1-2 gives the whole variable domain DAGVTQSPTHLIKTRGQQVTLRCSPISGHKSVSWYQQVLGQGPQFIFQYYEKEERGRGNFPDRFSARQFPNYSSELNVNALLLGDSALYLCASSTSGTFGGYTFGSGTRLTVV.

The rearrangement joins TRBV9 to TRBJ2-3, with 7 bases fitting TRBD1. The CDR3 consists of 11 residues. Trimming at V came to 7 bases and at J to 5 bases, leaving 1 base not matched to a gene. Germline values: CDR1 SGDLS, CDR2 YYNGEE. The CDR3 region is CASGQEDTQYF. DNA for the CDR3: TGTGCCAGCGGACAGGAAGATACGCAGTATTTT.

The V gene is TRBV6-1, the J gene TRBJ1-5; perhaps TRBD1 as D (6 bases). The V end lost 4 bases, the J end lost 11 bases, and 18 bases lay between the germline ends. There are 14 residues in the CDR3. Germline assignment: CDR1 MNHNS and CDR2 SASEGT. The CDR3 DNA sequence: TGTGCCAGCAGTGCCGACAGGATTCTTTCAGCCCAGCATTTT. It encodes CASSADRILSAQHF.